This T cell receptor (beta chain) was documented in a study of T cells after yellow fever vaccination. MiXCR, run by TCRdb on the 5' RACE reads, gives a single entry per CDR3 protein. This table holds roughly 96,000 distinct CDR3 sequences, roughly 10% found once. Points from the study as a whole: Clonotypes found in both CD4 and CD8 compartments made up a small share.

The source of this sequence is a man aged 18-30 years who received the YFV17D yellow fever vaccine. Here the sequenced sample was CD8+ T cells not binding an NS4B(214-222) dextramer, sorted from PBMCs, taken roughly 15 days after the first yellow fever vaccination.

DNA for the CDR3: TGCAGTGCCCCCTTAGGGGACACTGAAGCTTTCTTT. Translated, it gives CSAPLGDTEAFF. This chain connects TRBV20-1 to TRBJ1-1; tentatively, D is TRBD1 (5 bases). The length of the CDR3 is 12 residues. V was trimmed by 6 bases and J by 3 bases, leaving 11 bases between them. The germline V gene encodes CDR1 DFQATT and CDR2 SNEGSKA (reference sequence).